This entry lists 10 T cell receptor beta chains sequenced from one sample in a study of Ad26.COV2.S vaccination and SARS-CoV-2 variants. Generated by immunoSEQ multiplex PCR, the TCRdb table keeps only in-frame clones and is missing some. The sample lists around 250,000 clones; 87% were seen once. Indicated treatment: around 19 received Ad26.COV2.S at low or high dose, single or two shots; 5 received placebo; per-sample allocation not given. The investigators took samples on day 63 after the first vaccine or placebo injection. Sequencing used peripheral blood, obtained in a trial of Ad26.COV2.S vaccine versus placebo. The receptors originated from a person between 18 and 59 years old who received the Ad26.COV2.S COVID-19 vaccine or a placebo.

This rearrangement joins TRBV14 to TRBJ2-1, with 14 positions matching TRBD2. The germline gives CDR1 SGHDN, CDR2 FVKESK. The V gene end was trimmed by 4 bases and the J gene end by 9 bases; junction bases not matched to a gene: 5. The CDR3 has 15 amino acids. DNA for the CDR3: TGTGCCAGCAGCCCTACGACTAGCGGGAGGGTTGAGCAGTTCTTC. Its protein product is CASSPTTSGRVEQFF.

This rearrangement joins TRBV5-1 to TRBJ1-3; D uncertain. Trimming took off 1 base at V and 4 bases at J, with 9 bases between the two ends. CDR3 length: 14 amino acids. Germline CDR1 and CDR2: SGHRS and YFSETQ. The chain's CDR3 is CASSLTWAGNTIYF. In DNA, the CDR3 is TGCGCCAGCAGCTTGACATGGGCCGGAAACACCATATATTTT.

V is TRBV6-1 and J is TRBJ1-2, with a weak D call TRBD1 (6 bases). The V end lost 3 bases, the J end lost 7 bases, and 15 bases lay between the germline ends. Looked up from germline, CDR1 is MNHNS and CDR2 is SASEGT. This CDR3 spans 14 amino acids. The CDR3 DNA is TGTGCCAGCAGTGAGGTTCAAGGGGGACGTGGCTACACCTTC. Protein product: CASSEVQGGRGYTF.

J is TRBJ1-2 and V is TRBV10-3, with 7 bases aligning to TRBD1. The junction had 4 bases not matched to a gene; V was cut back by 6 bases and J by 0 bases. CDR1 and CDR2 (germline): ENHRY, SYGVKD. The CDR3 is 14 amino acids. CDR3 sequence reads: CAISAGTANYGYTF. CDR3 nucleotide sequence: TGTGCCATCAGCGCCGGGACAGCTAACTATGGCTACACCTTC.

CDR3 residues: CASSPGQGKTYEQYF. DNA of the CDR3: TGTGCCAGCAGCCCAGGACAGGGGAAGACCTACGAGCAGTACTTC. This chain joins TRBV7-9 and TRBJ2-7; 9 bases are a match to TRBD1. The ends lost 5 bases at V and 2 bases at J; junction bases unmatched: 7. This CDR3 is 15 amino acids long. Germline V gene sequence: CDR1 SEHNR, CDR2 FQNEAQ (reference sequence).

The rearrangement joins TRBV5-4 to TRBJ1-3; TRBD1 matches at 9 bases. J was trimmed by 4 bases and V by 1 base; bases with no gene match: 3. In germline, CDR1 is SGHNT, CDR2 YYREEE (reference sequence). The CDR3 is 15 residues long. The CDR3 DNA follows: TGTGCCAGCAGCTTGTCCGGGACAGGGGGAAACACCATATATTTT. Amino acid sequence: CASSLSGTGGNTIYF.

The gene calls are TRBV5-1 and TRBJ1-1; possibly TRBD1 for D (6 bases). This CDR3 spans 15 amino acids. V gave up 4 bases and J gave up 4 bases, with 17 bases separating them. The germline CDR1 and CDR2 sequences are SGHRS and YFSETQ. The CDR3, as DNA: TGCGCCAGCAGCCCTGGACAGACGGGAGGCACTGAAGCTTTCTTT. Translated: CASSPGQTGGTEAFF.

This chain joins TRBV11-2 and TRBJ1-2; perhaps TRBD1 as D (6 bases). Germline V gene data show CDR1 as SGHAT and CDR2 as FQNNGV. The CDR3 spans 15 residues. The ends were cut back, 0 bases at V and 1 base at J, with 9 bases in the middle. The CDR3 reads CASSLDRGDNYGYTF. CDR3 DNA: TGTGCCAGCAGCTTAGACAGGGGCGATAACTATGGCTACACCTTC.

The genes are TRBV3-1 (or the pseudogene TRBV3-2) and TRBJ2-2, with D unclear. The germline V and J ends were trimmed by 3 bases and 6 bases, with 5 bases remaining between them. Germline loops: CDR1 LGHDT, CDR2 YNNKEL (reference sequence). This CDR3 region has 12 residues. The chain's CDR3 is CASSQGPGELFF. CDR3 sequence (DNA): TGTGCCAGCAGCCAGGGTCCCGGGGAGCTGTTTTTT.

This chain joins TRBV15 and TRBJ1-1; D remains unclear. Germline values: CDR1 LNHNV, CDR2 YYDKDF (reference sequence). Trimming stripped 0 bases from V and 4 bases from J, with 15 bases between. This CDR3 contains 16 residues. The CDR3 spells CATSRDKGALVTEAFF. The CDR3 nucleotides read TGTGCCACCAGCAGAGACAAGGGCGCTCTAGTCACTGAAGCTTTCTTT.